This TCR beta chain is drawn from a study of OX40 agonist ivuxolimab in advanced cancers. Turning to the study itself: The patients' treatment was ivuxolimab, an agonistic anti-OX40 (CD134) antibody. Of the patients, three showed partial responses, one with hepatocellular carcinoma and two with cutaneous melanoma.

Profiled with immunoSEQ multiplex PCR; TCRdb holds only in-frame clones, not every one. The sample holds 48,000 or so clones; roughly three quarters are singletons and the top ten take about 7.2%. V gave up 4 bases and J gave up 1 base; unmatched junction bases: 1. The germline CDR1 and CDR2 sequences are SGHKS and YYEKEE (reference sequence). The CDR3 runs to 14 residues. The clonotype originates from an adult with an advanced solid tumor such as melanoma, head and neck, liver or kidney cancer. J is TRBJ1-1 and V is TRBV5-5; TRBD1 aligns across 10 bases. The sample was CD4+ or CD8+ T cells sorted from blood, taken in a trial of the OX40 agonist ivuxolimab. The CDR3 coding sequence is TGTGCCAGCAGCAGACAGGGGGCGAACACTGAAGCTTTCTTT. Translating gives CASSRQGANTEAFF.